Here is one TCR beta chain with its context. What it recognizes is unknown. This specimen belongs to a study of cytomegalovirus exposure and HLA in healthy donors. Study findings and constraints: An analysis was carried out at a later point. It showed that HLA-associated TCR beta chains were more clonally expanded than equally common non-associated chains. In a later analysis, productive TCRs from donors in an Asian-associated ancestry cluster reportedly carried fewer N-insertions than the cohort mean. Fewer than 200 TCR beta chains were listed as cytomegalovirus-associated.

Germline V gives CDR1 WSHSY, CDR2 SAAADI. V shed 10 bases, J shed 5 bases, and the junction held 8 bases outside the gene matches. The CDR3 extends over 14 amino acids. In the PCR, 60 Vbeta and 13 Jbeta primers were used. Clones were read by immunoSEQ multiplex PCR, and TCRdb kept only the in-frame ones, dropping some. The sample table includes about 170,000 clones. The sequence was collected from a woman in her late teens or twenties in good health and CMV-seropositive. Material for sequencing was PBMCs. The gene calls are TRBV10-2 and TRBJ2-3; 11 nucleotides agree with TRBD2. Written as DNA, the CDR3 is TGCGCCACCTCGGGACTAGCGGTGGGAGATACGCAGTATTTT. Amino acids: CATSGLAVGDTQYF.